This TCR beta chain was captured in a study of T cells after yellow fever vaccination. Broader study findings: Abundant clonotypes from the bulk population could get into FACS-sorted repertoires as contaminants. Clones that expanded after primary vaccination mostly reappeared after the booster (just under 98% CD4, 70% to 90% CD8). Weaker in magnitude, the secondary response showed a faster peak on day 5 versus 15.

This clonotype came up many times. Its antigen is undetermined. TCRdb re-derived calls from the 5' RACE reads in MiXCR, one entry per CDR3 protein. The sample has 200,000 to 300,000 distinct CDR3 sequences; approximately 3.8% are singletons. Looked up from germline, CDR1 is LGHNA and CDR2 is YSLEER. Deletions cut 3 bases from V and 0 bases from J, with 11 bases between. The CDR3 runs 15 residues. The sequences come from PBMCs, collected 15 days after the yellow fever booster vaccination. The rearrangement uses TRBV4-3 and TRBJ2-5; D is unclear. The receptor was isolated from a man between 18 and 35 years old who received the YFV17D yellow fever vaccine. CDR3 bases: TGCGCCAGCAGCCATGCTCTAGGCTACCAAGAGACCCAGTACTTC. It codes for CASSHALGYQETQYF.